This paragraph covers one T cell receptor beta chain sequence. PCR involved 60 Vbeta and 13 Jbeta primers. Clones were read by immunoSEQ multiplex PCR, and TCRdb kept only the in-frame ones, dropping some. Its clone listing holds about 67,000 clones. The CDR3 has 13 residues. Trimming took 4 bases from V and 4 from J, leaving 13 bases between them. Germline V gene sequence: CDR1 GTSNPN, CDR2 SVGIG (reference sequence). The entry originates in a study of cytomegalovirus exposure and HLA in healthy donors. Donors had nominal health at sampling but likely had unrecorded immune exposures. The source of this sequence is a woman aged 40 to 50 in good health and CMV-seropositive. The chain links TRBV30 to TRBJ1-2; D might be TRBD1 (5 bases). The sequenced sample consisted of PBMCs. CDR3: CAWKQELAYGYTF. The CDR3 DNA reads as TGTGCCTGGAAACAGGAGCTTGCCTATGGCTACACCTTC.